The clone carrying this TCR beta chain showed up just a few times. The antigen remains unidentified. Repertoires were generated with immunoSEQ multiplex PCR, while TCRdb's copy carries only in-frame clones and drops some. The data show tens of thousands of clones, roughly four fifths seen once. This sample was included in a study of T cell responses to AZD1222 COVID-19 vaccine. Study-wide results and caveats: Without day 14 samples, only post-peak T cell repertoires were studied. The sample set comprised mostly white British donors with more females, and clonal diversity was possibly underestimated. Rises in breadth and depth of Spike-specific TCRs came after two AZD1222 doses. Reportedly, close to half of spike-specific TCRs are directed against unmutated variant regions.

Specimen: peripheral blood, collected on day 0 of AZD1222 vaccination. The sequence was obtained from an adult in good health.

CDR3 residues: CASSTTGDLGNQPQHF. The CDR3 bases are TGTGCCAGCAGCACTACAGGGGACTTAGGCAATCAGCCCCAGCATTTT. This chain links TRBV7-2 with TRBJ1-5; TRBD1 agrees at 7 bases. The ends lost 5 bases at V and 2 bases at J; junction bases unmatched: 9. Germline lookup yields CDR1 SGHTA and CDR2 FQGNSA. This CDR3 comprises 16 residues.